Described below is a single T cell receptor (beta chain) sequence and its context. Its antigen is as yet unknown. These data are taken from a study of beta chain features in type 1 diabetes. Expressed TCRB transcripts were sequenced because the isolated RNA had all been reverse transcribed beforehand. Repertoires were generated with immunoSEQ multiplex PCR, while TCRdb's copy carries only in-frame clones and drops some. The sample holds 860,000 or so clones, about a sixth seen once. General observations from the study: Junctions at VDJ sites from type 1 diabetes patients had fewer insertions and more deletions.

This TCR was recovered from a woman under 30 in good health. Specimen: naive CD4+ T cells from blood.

The CDR3 nucleotides are TGTGCCACCAGTCCGAGGGGTGGCTATGGCTACACCTTC. Residues: CATSPRGGYGYTF. The chain has TRBV15 and TRBJ1-2; possibly TRBD1 for D (5 bases). The CDR3 has 13 amino acids. V was trimmed by 6 bases and J by 4 bases, leaving 12 bases between them. Germline values: CDR1 LNHNV, CDR2 YYDKDF (reference sequence).